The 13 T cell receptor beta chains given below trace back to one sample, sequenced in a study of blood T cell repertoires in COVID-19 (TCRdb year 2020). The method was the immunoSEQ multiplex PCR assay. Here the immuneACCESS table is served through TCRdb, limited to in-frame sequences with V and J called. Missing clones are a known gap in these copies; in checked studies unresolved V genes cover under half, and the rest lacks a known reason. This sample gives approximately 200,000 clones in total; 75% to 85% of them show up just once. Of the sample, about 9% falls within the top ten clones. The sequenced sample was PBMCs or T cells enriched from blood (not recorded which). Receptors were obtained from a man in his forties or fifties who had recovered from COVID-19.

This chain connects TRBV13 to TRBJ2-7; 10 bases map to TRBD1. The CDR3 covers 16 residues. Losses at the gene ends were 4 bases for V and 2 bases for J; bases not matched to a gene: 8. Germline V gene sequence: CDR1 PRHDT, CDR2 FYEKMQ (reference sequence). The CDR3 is CASSSDRGRPPYEQYF. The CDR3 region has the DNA TGTGCCAGCAGCTCCGACAGGGGGCGACCTCCCTACGAGCAGTACTTC.

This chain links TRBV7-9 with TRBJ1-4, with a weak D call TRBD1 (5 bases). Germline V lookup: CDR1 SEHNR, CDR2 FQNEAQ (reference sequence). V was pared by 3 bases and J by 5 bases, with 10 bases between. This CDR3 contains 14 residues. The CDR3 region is CASSLQGSNEKLFF. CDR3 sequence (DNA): TGTGCCAGCAGCTTGCAGGGCTCGAATGAAAAACTGTTTTTT. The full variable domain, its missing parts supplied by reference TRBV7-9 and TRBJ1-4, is DTGVSQNPRHKITKRGQNVTFRCDPISEHNRLYWYRQTLGQGPEFLTYFQNEAQLEKSRLLSDRFSAERPKGSFSTLEIQRTEQGDSAMYLCASSLQGSNEKLFFGSGTQLSVL.

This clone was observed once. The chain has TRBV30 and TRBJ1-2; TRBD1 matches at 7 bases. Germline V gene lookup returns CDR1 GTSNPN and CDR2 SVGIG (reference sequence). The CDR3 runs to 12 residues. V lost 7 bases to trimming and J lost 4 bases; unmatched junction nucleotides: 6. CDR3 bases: TGTGCCTCAAACAGGGGCGGCTATGGCTACACCTTC. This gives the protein CASNRGGYGYTF. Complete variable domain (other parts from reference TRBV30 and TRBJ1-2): SQTIHQWPATLVQPVGSPLSLECTVEGTSNPNLYWYRQAAGRGLQLLFYSVGIGQISSEVPQNLSASRPQDRQFILSSKKLLLSDSGFYLCASNRGGYGYTFGSGTRLTVV.

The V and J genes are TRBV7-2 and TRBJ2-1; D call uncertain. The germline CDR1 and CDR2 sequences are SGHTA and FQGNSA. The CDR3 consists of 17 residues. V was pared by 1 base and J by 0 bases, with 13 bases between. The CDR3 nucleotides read TGTGCCAGCAGCTTAGTGGGTAGCTCTTACTCCTACAATGAGCAGTTCTTC. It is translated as CASSLVGSSYSYNEQFF.

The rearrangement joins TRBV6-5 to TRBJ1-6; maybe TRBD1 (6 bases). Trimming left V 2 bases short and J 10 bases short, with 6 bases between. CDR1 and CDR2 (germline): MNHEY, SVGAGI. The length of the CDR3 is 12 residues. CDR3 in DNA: TGTGCCAGCAGTTACCAGGGGTCACCCCTCCACTTT. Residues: CASSYQGSPLHF.

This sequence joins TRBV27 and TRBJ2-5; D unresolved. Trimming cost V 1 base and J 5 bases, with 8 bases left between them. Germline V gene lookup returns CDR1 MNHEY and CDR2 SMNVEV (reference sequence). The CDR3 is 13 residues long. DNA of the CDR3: TGTGCCAGCAGTTTATTTCTTCAGGAGACCCAGTACTTC. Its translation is CASSLFLQETQYF.

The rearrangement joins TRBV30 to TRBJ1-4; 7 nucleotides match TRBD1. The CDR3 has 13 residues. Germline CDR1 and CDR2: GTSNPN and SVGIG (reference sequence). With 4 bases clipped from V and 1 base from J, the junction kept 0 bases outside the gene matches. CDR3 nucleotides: TGTGCCTGGACAGGGGGAACTAATGAAAAACTGTTTTTT. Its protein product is CAWTGGTNEKLFF.

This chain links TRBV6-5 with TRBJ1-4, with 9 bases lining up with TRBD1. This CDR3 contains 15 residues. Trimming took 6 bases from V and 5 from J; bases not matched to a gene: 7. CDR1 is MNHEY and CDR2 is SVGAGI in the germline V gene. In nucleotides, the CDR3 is TGTGCCAGCAGGGATGGACAGGGGACAAATGAAAAACTGTTTTTT. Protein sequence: CASRDGQGTNEKLFF.

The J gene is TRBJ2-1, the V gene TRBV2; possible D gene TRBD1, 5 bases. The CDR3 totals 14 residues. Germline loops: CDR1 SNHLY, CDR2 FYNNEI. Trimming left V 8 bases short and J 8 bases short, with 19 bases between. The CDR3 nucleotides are TGTGCCAGCCTGTCTTCTAGTGGGGCGGATGAGCAGTTCTTC. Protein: CASLSSSGADEQFF.

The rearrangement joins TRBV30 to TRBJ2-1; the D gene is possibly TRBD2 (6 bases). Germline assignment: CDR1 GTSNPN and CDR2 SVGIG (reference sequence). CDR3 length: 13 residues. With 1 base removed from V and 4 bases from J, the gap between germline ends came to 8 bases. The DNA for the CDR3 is TGTGCCTGGAGTGGGGACTTGTACAATGAGCAGTTCTTC. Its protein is CAWSGDLYNEQFF.

The CDR3 here is CASSNPGQGYNEQFF. The CDR3, as DNA: TGTGCCAGCAGCAATCCGGGACAGGGATACAATGAGCAGTTCTTC. The V call is TRBV7-6, the J call TRBJ2-1, with 9 bases lining up with TRBD1. J lost 4 bases, V lost 5 bases, and 6 bases had no gene match. CDR1 is SGHVS, CDR2 FNYEAQ, per germline. The CDR3 covers 15 residues.

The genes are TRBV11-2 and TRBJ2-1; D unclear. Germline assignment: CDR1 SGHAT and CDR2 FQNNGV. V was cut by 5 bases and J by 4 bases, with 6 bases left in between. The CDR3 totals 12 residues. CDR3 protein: CASSRYYNEQFF. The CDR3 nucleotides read TGTGCCAGCAGCCGCTATTACAATGAGCAGTTCTTC. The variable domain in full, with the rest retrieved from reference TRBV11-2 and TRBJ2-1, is EAGVAQSPRYKIIEKRQSVAFWCNPISGHATLYWYQQILGQGPKLLIQFQNNGVVDDSQLPKDRFSAERLKGVDSTLKIQPAKLEDSAVYLCASSRYYNEQFFGPGTRLTVL.

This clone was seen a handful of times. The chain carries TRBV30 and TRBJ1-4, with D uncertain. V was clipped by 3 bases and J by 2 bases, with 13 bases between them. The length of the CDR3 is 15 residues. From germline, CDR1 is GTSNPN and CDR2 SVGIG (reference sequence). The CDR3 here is CAWSRGSRTNEKLFF. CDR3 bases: TGTGCCTGGAGCCGAGGCAGCCGTACTAATGAAAAACTGTTTTTT.